This T cell receptor beta chain was captured in a study of metastatic and nonmetastatic thyroid tumors. At the level of the study: Repertoire comparison spanned blood and tumor or nodule tissue of malignant and benign thyroid patients.

Findings and limits, study-wide: Relative to benign nodules, malignant thyroid tumors were reportedly characterized by significantly elevated TCR beta diversity in blood and tumor.

V lost 4 bases and J 1 base, leaving 7 bases between the germline ends. The CDR3 has 13 amino acids. The germline V gene encodes CDR1 SGHNT and CDR2 YENEEA. Per the authors' pipeline: The study took CDR3 differences across clinicopathological groups and made a distant-metastasis classifier for papillary thyroid cancer from them. From the PCR reads, TCRdb re-called clones with MiXCR. TCRdb, not the authors, supplied the V and J calls. The sample includes around 38,000 clones, roughly 25% of them seen just once. This clone was seen many times. Its specificity is unknown. All patients were treatment-naive before thyroid surgery.

The sequenced material came from blood. The sequence came from a female donor with papillary thyroid cancer or a benign thyroid nodule (not recorded which). Some clones in this sample may be carry-over from other donors' samples. The chain carries TRBV11-3 and TRBJ2-5; tentatively, D is TRBD2 (5 bases). CDR3 in DNA: TGTGCCAGCAGCTCCGAGGGCCAAGAGACCCAGTACTTC. Encoded protein: CASSSEGQETQYF.